This T cell receptor beta chain was identified in a study of blood T cell repertoires in COVID-19 (dated by TCRdb to the early 2020s). Background on the whole study: The collaborator samples originated in the United States, Italy and Spain and spanned the acute and convalescent phases of COVID-19. The prospective study material was composed of cDNA or gDNA derived from T cells, B-cell-depleted T cells, or PBMCs. The dataset comprised deeply sampled blood TCRbeta repertoires from subjects exposed to, actively infected with, or recovered from COVID-19. The repertoires were made available in a free public database intended to serve as a resource for research on the immune response to SARS-CoV-2. The samples were drawn from two sources: the first 160 participants of the ongoing ImmuneRACE study, and about 1,300 subjects contributed by 6 global collaborators. The sample metadata nearly always contained a de-identified subject ID, COVID-19 status, age in years and sex. Where available, HLA class I and class II types were obtained from metadata supplied by the sample provider rather than from assay-based typing.

Here is what the overall study found, with its caveats: Clinical and demographic metadata were provided uncurated, with the amount varying by source and participant.

At one collaborating source in Seattle, patients were enrolled during active infection and were followed longitudinally through the course of disease. Whole blood was collected in K2EDTA tubes by collaborating institutions according to the institutions' own protocols. For TCRbeta analysis, collaborator samples were shipped as frozen whole blood, as isolated PBMCs, or as DNA extracted from either sample type. The immunoSEQ Assay, a bias-controlled multiplex PCR, was used to amplify TCRbeta CDR3 regions from genomic DNA. As for the original processing: The number of nucleated cells in each sample was estimated by amplification of reference gene primers within the assay. To quantify the absolute abundance of each unique TCRbeta CDR3 rearrangement, sequence reads were collapsed and filtered. For each sample, productive Simpson clonality was calculated by taking the square root of Simpson's diversity index across productive rearrangements. TCRdb stores this immuneACCESS table with in-frame sequences only. Part of the clones is absent; in the studies checked, under half of the shortfall reflects unresolved V genes, and no reason is known for the rest. The D gene and trimming were derived from the DNA, and the V and J assignments and clone size from that table. Present in this sample are about 180,000 clones, just under 90% of which were seen just once. The ten largest make up around 12% of the sample.

V loses 0 bases, J loses 4 bases, and the germline ends lie 8 bases apart. The CDR3 sequence holds 14 residues, the cysteine and phenylalanine included. CDR3 DNA is the only sequence kept; it has 42 bases, read in frame from the first base. Via the germline V gene, CDR1 is LGHNA and CDR2 YNFKEQ. Worth noting for this clone: Its antigen is not yet known. The sample holds no much larger clone one base away, and base qualities are not on file.

The sample taken for sequencing was peripheral blood. Here the chain combines TRBV4-2 and TRBJ2-3; the D gene is perhaps TRBD2, on 5 matching bases. This clonotype was obtained from a woman in her 70s with COVID-19, enrolled during active disease. The DNA sequence reads TGTGCCAGCAGCCAAGATCCGCGGGCAGATACGCAGTATTTT. Its translation is CASSQDPRADTQYF.